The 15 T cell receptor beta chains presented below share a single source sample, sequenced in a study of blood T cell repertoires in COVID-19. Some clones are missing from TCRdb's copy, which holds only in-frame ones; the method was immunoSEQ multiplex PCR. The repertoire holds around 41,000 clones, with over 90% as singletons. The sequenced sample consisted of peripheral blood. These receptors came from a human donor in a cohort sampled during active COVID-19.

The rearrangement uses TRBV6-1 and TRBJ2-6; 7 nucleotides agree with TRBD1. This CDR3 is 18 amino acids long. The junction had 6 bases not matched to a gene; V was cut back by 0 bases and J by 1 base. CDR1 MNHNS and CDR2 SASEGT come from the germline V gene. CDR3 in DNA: TGTGCCAGCAGTGAAGCCCGGGGACAGTTGTCTGGGGCCAACGTCCTGACTTTC. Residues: CASSEARGQLSGANVLTF.

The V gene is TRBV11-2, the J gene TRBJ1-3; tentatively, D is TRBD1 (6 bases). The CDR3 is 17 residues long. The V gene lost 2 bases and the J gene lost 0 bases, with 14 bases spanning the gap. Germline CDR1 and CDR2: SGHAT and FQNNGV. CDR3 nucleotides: TGTGCCAGCAGCTTATCCCCGACAGGACACTCTGGAAACACCATATATTTT. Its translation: CASSLSPTGHSGNTIYF.

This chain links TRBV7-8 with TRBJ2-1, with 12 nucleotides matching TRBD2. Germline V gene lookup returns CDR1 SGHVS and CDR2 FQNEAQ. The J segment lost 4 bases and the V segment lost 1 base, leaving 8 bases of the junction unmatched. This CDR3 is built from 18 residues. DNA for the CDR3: TGTGCCAGCAGCTTAGACCCTAGCGGGGGGGCGTCATACAATGAGCAGTTCTTC. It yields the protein CASSLDPSGGASYNEQFF. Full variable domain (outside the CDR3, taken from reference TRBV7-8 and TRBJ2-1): GAGVSQSPRYKVAKRGQDVALRCDPISGHVSLFWYQQALGQGPEFLTYFQNEAQLDKSGLPSDRFFAERPEGSVSTLKIQRTQQEDSAVYLCASSLDPSGGASYNEQFFGPGTRLTVL.

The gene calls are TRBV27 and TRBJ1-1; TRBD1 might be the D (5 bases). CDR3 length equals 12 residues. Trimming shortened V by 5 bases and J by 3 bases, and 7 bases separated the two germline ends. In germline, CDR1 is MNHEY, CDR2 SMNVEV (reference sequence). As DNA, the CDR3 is TGTGCCAGCAGTGACAGTTACACTGAAGCTTTCTTT. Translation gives CASSDSYTEAFF.

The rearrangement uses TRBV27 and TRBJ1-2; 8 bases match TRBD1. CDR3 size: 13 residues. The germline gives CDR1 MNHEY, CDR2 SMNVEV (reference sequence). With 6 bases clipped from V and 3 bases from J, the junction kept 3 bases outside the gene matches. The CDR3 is CASREGQDYGYTF. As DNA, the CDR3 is TGTGCCAGCAGAGAGGGACAGGACTATGGCTACACCTTC.

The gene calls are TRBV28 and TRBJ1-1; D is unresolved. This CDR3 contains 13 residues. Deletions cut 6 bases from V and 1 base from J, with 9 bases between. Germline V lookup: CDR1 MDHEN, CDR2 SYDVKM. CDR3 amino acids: CASSNRRNTEAFF. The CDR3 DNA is TGTGCCAGCAGCAATAGGAGGAACACTGAAGCTTTCTTT.

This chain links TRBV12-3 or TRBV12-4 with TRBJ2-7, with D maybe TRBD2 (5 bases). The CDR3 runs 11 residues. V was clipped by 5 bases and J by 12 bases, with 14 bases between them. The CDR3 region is CASSTLGLLYF. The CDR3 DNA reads TGTGCCAGCAGTACATTAGGACTGTTGTACTTC.

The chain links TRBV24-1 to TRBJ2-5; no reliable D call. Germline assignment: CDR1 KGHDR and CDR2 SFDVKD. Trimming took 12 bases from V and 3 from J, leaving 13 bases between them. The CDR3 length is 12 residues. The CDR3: CAPQQKKETQYF. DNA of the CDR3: TGTGCCCCCCAACAGAAGAAAGAGACCCAGTACTTC.

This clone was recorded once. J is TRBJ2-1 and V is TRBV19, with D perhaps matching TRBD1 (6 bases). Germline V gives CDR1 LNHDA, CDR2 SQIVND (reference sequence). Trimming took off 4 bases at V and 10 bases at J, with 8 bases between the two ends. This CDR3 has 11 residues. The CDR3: CASSTGVEQFF. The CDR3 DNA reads TGTGCCAGTAGTACAGGGGTGGAGCAGTTCTTC.

CDR3 in amino acids: CASSVGVAGGHNEQFF. The CDR3 nucleotides are TGTGCCAGCAGCGTAGGGGTAGCGGGAGGACACAATGAGCAGTTCTTC. This chain uses TRBV9 with TRBJ2-1; 10 bases are shared with TRBD2. The CDR3 covers 16 residues. CDR1 and CDR2 (germline): SGDLS, YYNGEE. J was trimmed by 5 bases and V by 0 bases; bases with no gene match: 5. Combining the CDR3 with reference TRBV9 and TRBJ2-1 gives the whole variable domain DSGVTQTPKHLITATGQRVTLRCSPRSGDLSVYWYQQSLDQGLQFLIQYYNGEERAKGNILERFSAQQFPDLHSELNLSSLELGDSALYFCASSVGVAGGHNEQFFGPGTRLTVL.

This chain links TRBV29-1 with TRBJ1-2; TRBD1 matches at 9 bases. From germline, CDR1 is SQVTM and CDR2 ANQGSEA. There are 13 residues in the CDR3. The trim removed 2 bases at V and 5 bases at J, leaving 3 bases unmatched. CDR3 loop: CSVETGGAYGYTF. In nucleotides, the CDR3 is TGCAGCGTTGAAACAGGGGGCGCATATGGCTACACCTTC.

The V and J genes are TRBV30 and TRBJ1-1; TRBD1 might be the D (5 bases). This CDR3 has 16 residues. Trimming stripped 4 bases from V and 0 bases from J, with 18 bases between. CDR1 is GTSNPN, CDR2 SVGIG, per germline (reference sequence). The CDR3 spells CAWTDRGSRMNTEAFF. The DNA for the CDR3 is TGTGCCTGGACCGATAGGGGATCGCGAATGAACACTGAAGCTTTCTTT.

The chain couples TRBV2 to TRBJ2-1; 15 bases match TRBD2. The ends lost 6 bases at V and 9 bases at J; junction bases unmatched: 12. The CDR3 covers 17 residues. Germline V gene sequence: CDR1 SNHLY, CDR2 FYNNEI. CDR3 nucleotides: TGTGCCAGCAGGGCATCAAGGACTAGCGGGGGGGCCGCTGAGCAGTTCTTC. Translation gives CASRASRTSGGAAEQFF.

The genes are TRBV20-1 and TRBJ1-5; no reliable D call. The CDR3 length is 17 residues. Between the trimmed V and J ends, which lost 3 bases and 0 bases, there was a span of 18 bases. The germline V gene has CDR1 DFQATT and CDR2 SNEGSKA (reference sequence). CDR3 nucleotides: TGCAGTGCTAGTCCATACTACCCGCAGAATAGCAATCAGCCCCAGCATTTT. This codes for CSASPYYPQNSNQPQHF.

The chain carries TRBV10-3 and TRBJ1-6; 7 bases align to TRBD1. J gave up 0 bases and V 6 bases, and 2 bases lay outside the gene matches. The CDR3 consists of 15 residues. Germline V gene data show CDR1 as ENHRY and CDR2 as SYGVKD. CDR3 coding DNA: TGTGCCATCAGGGGGGACAGCTCCTATAATTCACCCCTCCACTTT. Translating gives CAIRGDSSYNSPLHF.